Each of the 27 T cell receptor beta chains below was sequenced from the same sample in a study of regulatory T cells in long-lasting Graves disease. According to the study, TCR beta libraries were built with iRepertoire HTBI primers and CDR3-region Arm-PCR. TCRdb independently ran MiXCR on the multiplex PCR reads; one entry per CDR3 protein. This table has 550,000 to 650,000 distinct CDR3 sequences, 15% to 20% appearing once. Noted time point: newly diagnosed GD, antithyroid drugs for less than 3 months. Generation of the TCR library employed RNA extracted from PBMCs. This same sample was also part of a study on T cells in Graves' hyperthyroidism and ophthalmopathy.

Sequencing used peripheral blood mononuclear cells (PBMCs), obtained at new diagnosis, from a patient treated with antithyroid drugs. These receptor sequences come from a man between 18 and 29 years old with Graves disease.

In this sample, this clonotype turned up a few times. The V call is TRBV5-1, the J call TRBJ1-6; D is unclear. Germline V gene data show CDR1 as SGHRS and CDR2 as YFSETQ. The CDR3 covers 18 residues. Trimming pared 7 bases from V and 5 bases from J, leaving 25 bases between. The CDR3 protein is CASAPLPWAGVDNSPLHF. CDR3 sequence (DNA): TGCGCCAGCGCACCCCTTCCCTGGGCTGGGGTAGATAATTCACCCCTCCACTTT.

This clonotype occurred a few times. DNA of the CDR3: TGTGCCAGCAGCTTAGTGGGCGGGAGAGTGTACGAGCAGTACTTC. Translated: CASSLVGGRVYEQYF. The chain joins TRBV7-9 to TRBJ2-7, with TRBD2 matching over 7 bases. CDR1 is SEHNR and CDR2 is FQNEAQ in the germline V gene (reference sequence). V shed 1 base and J 4 bases; nucleotides not matched to a gene: 7. The CDR3 is 15 residues long.

This clonotype has at least ten counts. The V gene is TRBV2, the J gene TRBJ1-1; D is unclear. The germline V gene has CDR1 SNHLY and CDR2 FYNNEI. There are 14 residues in the CDR3. Trimming stripped 0 bases from V and 5 bases from J, with 10 bases between. The CDR3 bases are TGTGCCAGCAGTGAAGCGCCGTGGGGTACTGAAGCTTTCTTT. Translated: CASSEAPWGTEAFF.

The chain has TRBV14 and TRBJ2-7; D not resolved. In germline, CDR1 is SGHDN, CDR2 FVKESK. The CDR3 has 14 residues. V was trimmed by 4 bases and J by 2 bases, leaving 12 bases between them. DNA of the CDR3: TGTGCCAGCAGCCCGAGACATCTTGCCTACGAGCAGTACTTC. This translates into CASSPRHLAYEQYF. Looking up the rest from reference TRBV14 and TRBJ2-7 gives the full variable domain: EAGVTQFPSHSVIEKGQTVTLRCDPISGHDNLYWYRRVMGKEIKFLLHFVKESKQDESGMPNNRFLAERTGGTYSTLKVQPAELEDSGVYFCASSPRHLAYEQYFGPGTRLTVT.

V and J are TRBV3-1 and TRBJ2-3; D might be TRBD2 (5 bases). Trimming cost V 2 bases and J 1 base, with 13 bases left between them. Germline assignment: CDR1 LGHDT and CDR2 YNNKEL (reference sequence). The CDR3 is 16 residues long. In DNA, the CDR3 is TGTGCCAGCAGCCAACCGACTAAGGCGGGCACAGATACGCAGTATTTT. Protein product: CASSQPTKAGTDTQYF.

This clonotype was detected a few times. The gene calls are TRBV19 and TRBJ1-2; maybe TRBD1 (6 bases). The CDR3 covers 16 residues. The germline gives CDR1 LNHDA, CDR2 SQIVND (reference sequence). Trimming stripped 9 bases from V and 10 bases from J, with 30 bases between. The CDR3 sequence: CASHKGEAVGAIDYTF. DNA for the CDR3: TGTGCCAGCCATAAGGGGGAGGCCGTTGGAGCGATCGACTACACCTTC. Variable domain in full (rest from reference TRBV19 and TRBJ1-2): DGGITQSPKYLFRKEGQNVTLSCEQNLNHDAMYWYRQDPGQGLRLIYYSQIVNDFQKGDIAEGYSVSREKKESFPLTVTSAQKNPTAFYLCASHKGEAVGAIDYTFGSGTRLTVV.

Many counts were recorded for this clonotype. V is TRBV20-1 and J is TRBJ2-1, with 7 nucleotides matching TRBD2. The CDR3 extends over 15 amino acids. The junction had 13 bases not matched to a gene; V was cut back by 5 bases and J by 6 bases. CDR1 and CDR2 from the germline V gene are DFQATT and SNEGSKA (reference sequence). CDR3 sequence reads: CSAEPGLVYGNEQFF. In DNA, the CDR3 is TGCAGTGCTGAACCCGGACTAGTTTACGGCAATGAGCAGTTCTTC.

This clonotype was picked up many times. The V and J genes are TRBV20-1 and TRBJ2-7; 9 bases are a match to TRBD2. CDR1 and CDR2 from the germline V gene are DFQATT and SNEGSKA (reference sequence). With V trimmed by 0 bases and J by 6 bases, 9 bases remained unmatched. There are 15 residues in the CDR3. CDR3 coding DNA: TGCAGTGCTAGAGAATCTCTAGCGGGATCCCGCGAGCAGTACTTC. Protein product: CSARESLAGSREQYF.

This clonotype has only a few counts. V usage is TRBV27 and J usage is TRBJ2-5; TRBD2 agrees at 8 bases. The V gene's germline CDR1 is MNHEY and CDR2 SMNVEV (reference sequence). This CDR3 is built from 14 residues. After removal of 9 bases from V and 2 bases from J, the junction contained 8 bases not matched to a gene. Here the CDR3 DNA reads TGTGCCAGTTGGGGCGGGGGGTCTCAAGAGACCCAGTACTTC. Encoded protein: CASWGGGSQETQYF.

On this clonotype: Germline and junction disagree at one end, which may indicate a read error. CDR3 DNA sequence: TGTGCCAGCAGTTCGAAACTTAACACCGGGGGGCTGTTTTTT. Residues: CASSSKLNTGGLFF. The genes are TRBV28 and TRBJ2-2; possible D gene TRBD2, 6 bases. From germline, CDR1 is MDHEN and CDR2 SYDVKM. The CDR3 length is 14 residues.

This clonotype has only a few counts. The chain combines TRBV7-9 with TRBJ1-5; perhaps TRBD1 as D (6 bases). V shed 4 bases and J shed 0 bases, with 10 bases lying between them. Looked up from germline, CDR1 is SEHNR and CDR2 is FQNEAQ (reference sequence). The CDR3 extends over 15 amino acids. The CDR3 DNA is TGTGCCAGCAGCTCGGGGGGCCGTAGCAATCAGCCCCAGCATTTT. Residues: CASSSGGRSNQPQHF.

This clonotype showed up many times. The chain is built from TRBV11-2 and TRBJ2-1; a weak D match, TRBD2 (6 bases). This CDR3 has 13 residues. V was clipped by 2 bases and J by 7 bases, with 9 bases between them. The germline V gene encodes CDR1 SGHAT and CDR2 FQNNGV. CDR3 protein: CASSLSGANEQFF. The CDR3 nucleotides read TGTGCCAGCAGCTTATCGGGAGCTAATGAGCAGTTCTTC.

The rearrangement uses TRBV7-6 and TRBJ2-1; a weak D match, TRBD2 (5 bases). The J call is doubtful: the DNA matches TRBJ2-5 better. This CDR3 spans 13 amino acids. Germline V gene sequence: CDR1 SGHVS, CDR2 FNYEAQ. In DNA, the CDR3 is TGTGCCAGCAGCCCTCGACGGGCGGGGACCCAGTACTTC. This encodes CASSPRRAGTQYF.

The chain couples TRBV27 to TRBJ1-1; D is unresolved. Germline CDR1 and CDR2: MNHEY and SMNVEV (reference sequence). This CDR3 spans 18 amino acids. The V gene lost 5 bases and the J gene lost 0 bases, with 22 bases spanning the gap. The CDR3 sequence is CASSTSRRGIFMNTEAFF. The CDR3 DNA sequence: TGTGCCAGCAGTACCTCCCGACGAGGGATATTCATGAACACTGAAGCTTTCTTT.

The CDR3 loop reads CASSPPMRGRTEAFF. The CDR3 coding sequence is TGTGCCAGCAGCCCACCCATGCGGGGGCGGACTGAAGCTTTCTTT. This sequence joins TRBV9 and TRBJ1-1; tentative D call: TRBD1 (6 bases). The CDR3 spans 15 residues. V dropped 4 bases and J dropped 5 bases, with 18 bases sitting between them. Germline V CDR1 and CDR2: SGDLS, YYNGEE.

This clonotype was seen repeatedly, ten times or more. The chain joins TRBV6-1 to TRBJ1-2, with D tentatively TRBD1 (5 bases). The CDR3 consists of 13 residues. V lost 6 bases and J 2 bases, leaving 10 bases between the germline ends. The germline gives CDR1 MNHNS, CDR2 SASEGT. CDR3 amino acids: CASRLQENYGYTF. The CDR3 DNA reads TGTGCCAGCAGGTTACAGGAGAACTATGGCTACACCTTC.

This clonotype was counted a few times. The chain has TRBV7-9 and TRBJ1-5; D uncertain. Germline V gene data show CDR1 as SEHNR and CDR2 as FQNEAQ (reference sequence). The CDR3 sequence is 15 residues long. V gave up 1 base and J gave up 4 bases, with 11 bases separating them. CDR3 sequence reads: CASSLGPATNQPQHF. In DNA, the CDR3 is TGTGCCAGCAGCTTAGGGCCAGCCACGAATCAGCCCCAGCATTTT.

This clonotype was counted many times. CDR3 sequence: CASSWAGSTEAFF. CDR3 DNA: TGTGCCAGCAGTTGGGCGGGATCCACTGAAGCTTTCTTT. The genes are TRBV2 and TRBJ1-1; D is unresolved. Germline V CDR1 and CDR2: SNHLY, FYNNEI. The CDR3 has 13 amino acids. V shed 5 bases and J shed 4 bases, with 11 bases lying between them.

The genes are TRBV2 and TRBJ1-2; 7 nucleotides match TRBD1. Losses at the gene ends were 7 bases for V and 5 bases for J; bases not matched to a gene: 10. Germline lookup yields CDR1 SNHLY and CDR2 FYNNEI. This CDR3 is built from 14 residues. The DNA for the CDR3 is TGTGCCAGCACTAACAACCGGGACAGTTATGGCTACACCTTC. Translated: CASTNNRDSYGYTF.

J is TRBJ2-2 and V is TRBV5-1, with 11 bases fitting TRBD2. CDR3 length equals 18 residues. Per the germline V gene, CDR1 is SGHRS and CDR2 is YFSETQ. J lost 2 bases, V lost 0 bases, and 6 bases had no gene match. The DNA for the CDR3 is TGCGCCAGCAGCTTGGGCCCTGGGACTAGCGGTAACACCGGGGAGCTGTTTTTT. It codes for CASSLGPGTSGNTGELFF. The whole variable domain, filled in from reference TRBV5-1 and TRBJ2-2, reads KAGVTQTPRYLIKTRGQQVTLSCSPISGHRSVSWYQQTPGQGLQFLFEYFSETQRNKGNFPGRFSGRQFSNSRSEMNVSTLELGDSALYLCASSLGPGTSGNTGELFFGEGSRLTVL.

This clonotype was seen ten or more times. CDR3 coding DNA: TGTGCCAGCAGTTGGGGGGGCGTTGGCAATCAGCCCCAGCATTTT. Its translation: CASSWGGVGNQPQHF. The rearrangement links TRBV6-5 to TRBJ1-5; D is perhaps TRBD1 (6 bases). This CDR3 is 15 amino acids long. V was clipped by 4 bases and J by 2 bases, with 12 bases between them. Germline V gives CDR1 MNHEY, CDR2 SVGAGI.

CDR3 loop: CASSSFPTSGLTQYF. The CDR3 DNA reads TGTGCCAGCAGTTCCTTCCCGACTAGCGGTTTGACCCAGTACTTC. The V gene is TRBV6-2 or TRBV6-3, the J gene TRBJ2-4, with 9 bases lining up with TRBD2. With the DNA end fitting TRBJ2-5 better, the J assignment may be wrong. The CDR3 length is 15 residues. Germline loops: CDR1 MNHEY, CDR2 SVGEGT.

This clonotype was picked up many times. The chain couples TRBV20-1 to TRBJ2-1; 9 positions agree with TRBD2. Germline V gene sequence: CDR1 DFQATT, CDR2 SNEGSKA (reference sequence). Trimming removed 6 bases from V and 9 bases from J; junction bases left unmatched: 12. CDR3 length equals 14 residues. The CDR3 loop is CSATPSGARREQFF. The CDR3 DNA follows: TGCAGTGCCACACCTAGCGGGGCCCGGCGTGAGCAGTTCTTC.

This clonotype occurred many times. The chain carries TRBV28 and TRBJ2-7; no definite D call. Germline assignment: CDR1 MDHEN and CDR2 SYDVKM. Deletions cut 1 base from V and 6 bases from J, with 4 bases between. The CDR3 contains 11 residues. CDR3 residues: CASSLFSEQYF. DNA of the CDR3: TGTGCCAGCAGTTTATTCTCCGAGCAGTACTTC.

This clonotype was counted at least ten times. The chain carries TRBV20-1 and TRBJ2-1; 7 nucleotides match TRBD2. The V gene's germline CDR1 is DFQATT and CDR2 SNEGSKA (reference sequence). V lost 5 bases and J lost 0; bases outside the gene matches: 4. The CDR3 is 14 amino acids. The CDR3 region has the DNA TGCAGTGCTCTAGCGGAGAGCTCCTACAATGAGCAGTTCTTC. This sequence encodes CSALAESSYNEQFF.

Worth noting for this clonotype: The missing conserved phenylalanine or tryptophan at the end of this CDR3 makes a read error likely. The chain couples TRBV18 to TRBJ2-1, with D perhaps TRBD2 (6 bases). Germline assignment: CDR1 KGHSH and CDR2 LQKENI. V lost 2 bases and J lost 6, with 11 bases in between. This CDR3 is 14 amino acids long. The CDR3 spells CASSPLASANEQFC. The CDR3 DNA sequence: TGTGCCAGCTCACCATTAGCTAGCGCCAATGAGCAGTTCTGC.

This clonotype occurred a few times. This chain connects TRBV7-9 to TRBJ1-3; TRBD1 is a possible D gene (5 bases). The germline CDR1 and CDR2 sequences are SEHNR and FQNEAQ (reference sequence). This CDR3 is 16 amino acids long. Trimming pared 5 bases from V and 1 base from J, leaving 15 bases between. The CDR3 loop is CASSRGFELSGNTIYF. The CDR3 DNA follows: TGTGCCAGCAGCCGGGGCTTTGAGCTATCTGGAAACACCATATATTTT.